What follows is one T cell receptor (beta chain) and its context. Its antigen remains unidentified. The source of the sample is a study of Ad26.COV2.S vaccination and SARS-CoV-2 variants. Study observations and caveats: Vaccine recipients had higher spike-specific TCR breadth than placebo recipients. Vaccine and placebo recipients had similar non-spike TCR breadth.

As for treatment: some 20 received Ad26.COV2.S at low or high dose, single or two shots; 5 received placebo; per-sample allocation not given. On day 63 after the first injection, vaccine and placebo recipients gave samples. J was trimmed by 4 bases and V by 0 bases; bases with no gene match: 9. This CDR3 is built from 17 residues. Germline CDR1 reads SGHAT; CDR2 reads FQNNGV. Measured with immunoSEQ multiplex PCR; TCRdb has only the in-frame clones, and not every one. Of around 340,000 clones in the sample, 80% to 90% are singletons; the top ten hold 5%. Sequenced material: peripheral blood, taken in a trial of Ad26.COV2.S vaccine versus placebo. The rearrangement links TRBV11-2 to TRBJ2-5; TRBD1 matches 9 bases. The clonotype originates from a person aged 18-65 years who received the Ad26.COV2.S COVID-19 vaccine or a placebo. The CDR3 bases are TGTGCCAGCAGCTTAGATCCGGGACAGGGATTCAGAGAGACCCAGTACTTC. As protein: CASSLDPGQGFRETQYF.